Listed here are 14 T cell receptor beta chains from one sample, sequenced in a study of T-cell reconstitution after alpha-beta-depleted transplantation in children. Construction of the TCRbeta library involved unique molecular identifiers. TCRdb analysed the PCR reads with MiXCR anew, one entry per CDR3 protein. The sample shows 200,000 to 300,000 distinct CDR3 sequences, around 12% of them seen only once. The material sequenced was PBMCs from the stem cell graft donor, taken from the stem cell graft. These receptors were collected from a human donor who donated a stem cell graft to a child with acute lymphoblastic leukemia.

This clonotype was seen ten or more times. The CDR3 bases are TGTGCCAGCAAGAATGGACAGTTCAATCAGCCCCAGCATTTT. Its protein product is CASKNGQFNQPQHF. The chain joins TRBV12-3 or TRBV12-4 to TRBJ1-5; a possible D gene is TRBD1 (6 bases). V lost 7 bases, J lost 3 bases, and 13 bases lay in between. This CDR3 contains 14 residues.

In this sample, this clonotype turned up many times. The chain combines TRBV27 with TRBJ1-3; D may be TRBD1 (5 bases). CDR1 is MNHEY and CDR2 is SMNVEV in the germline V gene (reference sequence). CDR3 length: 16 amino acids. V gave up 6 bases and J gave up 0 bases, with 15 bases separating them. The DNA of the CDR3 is TGTGCCAGCAGCCGCCAGGGACGGGGCTCTGGAAACACCATATATTTT. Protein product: CASSRQGRGSGNTIYF.

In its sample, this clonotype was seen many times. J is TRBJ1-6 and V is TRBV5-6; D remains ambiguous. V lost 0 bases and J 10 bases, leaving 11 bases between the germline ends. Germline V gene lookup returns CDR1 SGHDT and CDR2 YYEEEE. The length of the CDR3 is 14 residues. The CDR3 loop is CASSLVNLNSPLHF. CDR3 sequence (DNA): TGTGCCAGCAGCTTGGTAAATTTAAACTCACCCCTCCACTTT.

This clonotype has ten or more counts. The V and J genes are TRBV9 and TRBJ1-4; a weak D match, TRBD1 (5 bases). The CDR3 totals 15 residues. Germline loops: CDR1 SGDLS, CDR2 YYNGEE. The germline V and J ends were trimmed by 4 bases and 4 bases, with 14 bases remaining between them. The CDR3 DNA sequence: TGTGCCAGCAGCTCGGGGGGATCCATTAATGAAAAACTGTTTTTT. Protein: CASSSGGSINEKLFF. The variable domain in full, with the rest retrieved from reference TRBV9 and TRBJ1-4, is DSGVTQTPKHLITATGQRVTLRCSPRSGDLSVYWYQQSLDQGLQFLIQYYNGEERAKGNILERFSAQQFPDLHSELNLSSLELGDSALYFCASSSGGSINEKLFFGSGTQLSVL.

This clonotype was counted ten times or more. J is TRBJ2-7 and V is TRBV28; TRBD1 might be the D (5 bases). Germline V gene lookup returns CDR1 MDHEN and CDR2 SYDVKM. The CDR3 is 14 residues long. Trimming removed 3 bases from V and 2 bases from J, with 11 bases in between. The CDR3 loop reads CASSFRQPPYEQYF. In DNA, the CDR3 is TGTGCCAGCAGTTTCCGACAGCCTCCCTACGAGCAGTACTTC.

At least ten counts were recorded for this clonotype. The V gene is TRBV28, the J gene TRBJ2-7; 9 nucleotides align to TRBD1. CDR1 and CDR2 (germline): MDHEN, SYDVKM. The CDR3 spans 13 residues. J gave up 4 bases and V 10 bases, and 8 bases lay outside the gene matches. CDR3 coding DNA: TGTGCCACCCAACAGGGGGCGCGTTACGAGCAGTACTTC. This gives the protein CATQQGARYEQYF.

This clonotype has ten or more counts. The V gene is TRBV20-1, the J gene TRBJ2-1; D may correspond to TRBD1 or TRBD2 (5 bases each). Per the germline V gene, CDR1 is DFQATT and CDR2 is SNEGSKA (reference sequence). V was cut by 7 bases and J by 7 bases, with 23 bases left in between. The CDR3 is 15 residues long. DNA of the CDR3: TGCAGTGTCGACCGGGGCCGGGGTGTAAGTAATGAGCAGTTCTTC. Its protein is CSVDRGRGVSNEQFF.

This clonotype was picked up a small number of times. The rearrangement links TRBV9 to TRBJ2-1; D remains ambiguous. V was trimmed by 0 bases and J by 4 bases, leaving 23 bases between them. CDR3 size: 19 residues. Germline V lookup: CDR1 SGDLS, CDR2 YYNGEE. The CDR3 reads CASSVATTQVFRVYNEQFF. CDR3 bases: TGTGCCAGCAGCGTAGCTACTACCCAGGTCTTTCGGGTTTACAATGAGCAGTTCTTC. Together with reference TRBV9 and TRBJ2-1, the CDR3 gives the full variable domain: DSGVTQTPKHLITATGQRVTLRCSPRSGDLSVYWYQQSLDQGLQFLIQYYNGEERAKGNILERFSAQQFPDLHSELNLSSLELGDSALYFCASSVATTQVFRVYNEQFFGPGTRLTVL.

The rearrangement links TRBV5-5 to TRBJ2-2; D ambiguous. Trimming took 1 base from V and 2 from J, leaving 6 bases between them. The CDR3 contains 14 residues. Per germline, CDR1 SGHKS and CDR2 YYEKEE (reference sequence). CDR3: CASSLILNTGELFF. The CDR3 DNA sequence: TGTGCCAGCAGCTTGATCCTCAACACCGGGGAGCTGTTTTTT.

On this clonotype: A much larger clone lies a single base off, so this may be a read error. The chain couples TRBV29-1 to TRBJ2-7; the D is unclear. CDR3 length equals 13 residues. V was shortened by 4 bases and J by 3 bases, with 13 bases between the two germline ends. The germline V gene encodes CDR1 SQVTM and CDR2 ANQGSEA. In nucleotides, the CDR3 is TGCAGCGTTGTGCCCGCCAGAAGCTACGAGCAGTACTTC. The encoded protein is CSVVPARSYEQYF.

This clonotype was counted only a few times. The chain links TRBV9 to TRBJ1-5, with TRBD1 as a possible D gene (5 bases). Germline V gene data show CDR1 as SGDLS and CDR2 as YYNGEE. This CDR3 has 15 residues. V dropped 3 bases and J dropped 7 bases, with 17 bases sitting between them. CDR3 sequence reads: CASSAGQGTIQPQHF. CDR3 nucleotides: TGTGCCAGCAGCGCGGGGCAGGGAACCATACAGCCCCAGCATTTT.

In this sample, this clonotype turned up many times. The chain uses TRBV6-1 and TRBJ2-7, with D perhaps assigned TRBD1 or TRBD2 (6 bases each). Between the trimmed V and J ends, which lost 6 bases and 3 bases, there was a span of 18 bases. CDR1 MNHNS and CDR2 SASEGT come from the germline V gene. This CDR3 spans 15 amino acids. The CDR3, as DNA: TGTGCCAGCAGGCCAAGAGGGGGGAATGGCTACGAGCAGTACTTC. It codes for CASRPRGGNGYEQYF.

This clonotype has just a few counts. CDR3 nucleotide sequence: TGTGCCAGCAGCGGGGGACAGGAAACCTACGAGCAGTACTTC. Amino acids: CASSGGQETYEQYF. The chain is built from TRBV5-6 and TRBJ2-7, with 8 bases aligning to TRBD1. Germline V lookup: CDR1 SGHDT, CDR2 YYEEEE. The CDR3 consists of 14 residues. The trim removed 4 bases at V and 2 bases at J, leaving 5 bases unmatched.

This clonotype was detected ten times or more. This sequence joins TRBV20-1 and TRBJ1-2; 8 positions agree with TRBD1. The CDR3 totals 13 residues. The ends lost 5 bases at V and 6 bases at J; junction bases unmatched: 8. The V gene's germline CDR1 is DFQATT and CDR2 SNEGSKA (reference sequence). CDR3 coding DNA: TGCAGTGCTGCCTCAGACAGGGGAAATGGCTACACCTTC. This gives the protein CSAASDRGNGYTF.